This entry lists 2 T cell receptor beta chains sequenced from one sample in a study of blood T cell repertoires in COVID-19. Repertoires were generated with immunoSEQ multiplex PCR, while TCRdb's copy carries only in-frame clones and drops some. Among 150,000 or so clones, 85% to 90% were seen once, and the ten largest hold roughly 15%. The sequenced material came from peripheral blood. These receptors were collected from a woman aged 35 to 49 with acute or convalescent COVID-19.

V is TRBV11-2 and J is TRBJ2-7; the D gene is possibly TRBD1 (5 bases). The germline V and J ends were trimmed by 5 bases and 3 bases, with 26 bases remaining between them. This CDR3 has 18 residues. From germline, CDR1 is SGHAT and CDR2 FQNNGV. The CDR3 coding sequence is TGTGCCAGCAGCGCAGCCGGACAAGGTTTTCCCATTGTCTACGAGCAGTACTTC. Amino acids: CASSAAGQGFPIVYEQYF.

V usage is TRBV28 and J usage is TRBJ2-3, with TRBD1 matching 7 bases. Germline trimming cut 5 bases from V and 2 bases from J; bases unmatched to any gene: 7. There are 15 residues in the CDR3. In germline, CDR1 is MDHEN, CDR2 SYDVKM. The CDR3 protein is CASSLLGQNTDTQYF. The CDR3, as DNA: TGTGCCAGCAGTCTTTTGGGACAGAACACAGATACGCAGTATTTT. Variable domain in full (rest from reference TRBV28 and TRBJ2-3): DVKVTQSSRYLVKRTGEKVFLECVQDMDHENMFWYRQDPGLGLRLIYFSYDVKMKEKGDIPEGYSVSREKKERFSLILESASTNQTSMYLCASSLLGQNTDTQYFGPGTRLTVL.